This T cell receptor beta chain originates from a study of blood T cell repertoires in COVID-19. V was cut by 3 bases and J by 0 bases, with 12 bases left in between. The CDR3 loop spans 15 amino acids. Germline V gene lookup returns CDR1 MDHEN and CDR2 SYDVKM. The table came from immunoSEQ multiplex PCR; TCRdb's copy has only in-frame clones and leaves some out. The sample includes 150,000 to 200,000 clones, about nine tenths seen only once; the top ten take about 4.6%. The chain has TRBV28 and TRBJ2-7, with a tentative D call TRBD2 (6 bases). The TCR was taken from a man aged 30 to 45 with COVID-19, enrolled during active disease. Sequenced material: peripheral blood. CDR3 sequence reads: CASSFGGTLSYEQYF. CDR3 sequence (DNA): TGTGCCAGCAGTTTCGGGGGTACCCTCTCCTACGAGCAGTACTTC.